One and the same sample provided the 16 T cell receptor beta chains below, sequenced in a study of tumor and adjacent non-tumor tissue in lung cancer. The template was RNA from unsorted bulk tissue. The library came from three nested PCR rounds adapted from ARM-PCR protocols. TCRdb reprocessed the multiplex PCR reads with MiXCR, giving one entry per CDR3 protein. Here the sample spans 55,000 to 75,000 distinct CDR3 sequences, just under 60% being singletons. Sequenced input: lung tumor tissue. These receptors all stem from a man aged 50 to 60 with non-small cell lung cancer.

A single count supports this clonotype. A much larger clone lies one base from this, so it may be a read error. V and J are TRBV10-3 and TRBJ2-7; 10 bases agree with TRBD2. The CDR3 is 15 amino acids. The germline V gene has CDR1 ENHRY and CDR2 SYGVKD. The CDR3 loop is CAISEIASGSYQQYF. CDR3 coding DNA: TGTGCCATCAGTGAGATCGCTAGCGGGAGCTACCAGCAGTACTTC.

By its share, this clonotype is medium-sized. V is TRBV19 and J is TRBJ2-1; D may be TRBD1 or TRBD2 (6 bases each). Trimming took 6 bases from V and 1 from J, leaving 16 bases between them. The germline V gene encodes CDR1 LNHDA and CDR2 SQIVND (reference sequence). CDR3 length equals 16 residues. As DNA, the CDR3 is TGTGCCAGTAGCCTGGGATGGGGGGCTTCCTACAATGAGCAGTTCTTC. It translates to CASSLGWGASYNEQFF.

This clonotype has ten or more counts. This sequence joins TRBV29-1 and TRBJ2-7; the D gene could be TRBD1 or TRBD2 (5 bases each). The V gene lost 6 bases and the J gene lost 5 bases, with 17 bases spanning the gap. This CDR3 spans 13 amino acids. Germline CDR1 is SQVTM and CDR2 is ANQGSEA. In nucleotides, the CDR3 is TGCAGCGTGGTTCAGTCACGGGGACACGAGCAGTACTTC. Residues: CSVVQSRGHEQYF.

As to this clonotype: Germline is not matched at one junction end, which may reflect a read error. J is TRBJ2-1 and V is TRBV4-1; D is possibly TRBD2 (7 bases). CDR3 length equals 21 residues. Germline V gives CDR1 MGHRA, CDR2 YSYEKL. In DNA, the CDR3 is TGCACCAGCAGCCCCTTAGGGCTGTCGGGAGGCAGGGGCCCAGTGAGGAATGAGCAGTTCTTC. It is translated as CTSSPLGLSGGRGPVRNEQFF.

This clonotype was observed a single time. Compared with germline, one end of the junction differs, possibly owing to a read error. This sequence joins TRBV11-3 and TRBJ2-3; 14 positions match TRBD2. The CDR3 is 17 residues long. Germline CDR1 reads SGHNT; CDR2 reads YENEEA. In nucleotides, the CDR3 is TGTACCAGGAGCCAAGGGACTAGCGGGGGTATCGTAGATACGCAGTATTTT. This codes for CTRSQGTSGGIVDTQYF.

This clonotype was detected once. The rearrangement uses TRBV4-1 and TRBJ2-1, with 13 nucleotides matching TRBD2. This CDR3 has 16 residues. The ends lost 9 bases at V and 5 bases at J; junction bases unmatched: 10. CDR1 and CDR2 from the germline V gene are MGHRA and YSYEKL. The CDR3 DNA sequence: TGCGCCAGGAGCTCAAAGACTAGCGGGAGGAACAATGAGCAGTTCTTC. As protein: CARSSKTSGRNNEQFF.

This sequence joins TRBV7-8 and TRBJ2-7; D perhaps matches TRBD2 (6 bases). Germline CDR1 reads SGHVS; CDR2 reads FQNEAQ. This CDR3 is built from 15 residues. DNA for the CDR3: TGTGCAACCAGCATCCTCCTAGCGAACTCCTACGAGCAGTACTTC. It encodes CATSILLANSYEQYF. Combining the CDR3 with reference TRBV7-8 and TRBJ2-7 gives the whole variable domain GAGVSQSPRYKVAKRGQDVALRCDPISGHVSLFWYQQALGQGPEFLTYFQNEAQLDKSGLPSDRFFAERPEGSVSTLKIQRTQQEDSAVYLCATSILLANSYEQYFGPGTRLTVT.

With regard to this clonotype: One end of the junction does not line up with germline, which may come from a read error. The J gene is TRBJ2-1, the V gene TRBV11-3, with 7 bases fitting TRBD2. Germline-derived CDR1 and CDR2 are SGHNT and YENEEA. The CDR3 is 14 residues long. The CDR3 here is CPSSPSPSGGEQFF. Written as DNA, the CDR3 is TGTCCCAGCAGCCCTTCCCCTAGCGGAGGTGAGCAGTTCTTC.

In the case of this clonotype: Because it lacks the conserved phenylalanine or tryptophan at the end, this CDR3 is likely a read error. The DNA is omitted, as the CDR3 cannot be located on it reliably, and the CDR3 follows TCRdb's listing. The chain combines TRBV20-1 with TRBJ2-5; the table's D gene call, TRBD1, was not cross checked with the DNA. The germline CDR1 and CDR2 sequences are DFQATT and SNEGSKA (reference sequence). The CDR3 extends over 13 residues, inclusive of both ends. The chain's CDR3 is CSAILGFQETHYL.

The V and J genes are TRBV29-1 and TRBJ1-1; a weak D match, TRBD1 (5 bases). Trimming pared 4 bases from V and 7 bases from J, leaving 13 bases between. The germline gives CDR1 SQVTM, CDR2 ANQGSEA. The CDR3 sequence is 12 residues long. CDR3 loop: CSVVSARDEAFF. The DNA for the CDR3 is TGCAGCGTTGTTTCTGCCAGGGATGAAGCTTTCTTT. Full variable domain (rest looked up from reference TRBV29-1 and TRBJ1-1): SAVISQKPSRDICQRGTSLTIQCQVDSQVTMMFWYRQQPGQSLTLIATANQGSEATYESGFVIDKFPISRPNLTFSTLTVSNMSPEDSSIYLCSVVSARDEAFFGQGTRLTVV.

This clonotype was seen ten or more times. Given a much more abundant clone one base away, this may be a read error. The chain employs TRBV11-1 and TRBJ2-1, with D perhaps given as TRBD1 or TRBD2 (5 bases each). CDR3 length: 15 amino acids. CDR1 is SGHAT, CDR2 FQDESV, per germline (reference sequence). The ends were cut back, 1 base at V and 10 bases at J, with 17 bases in the middle. The CDR3 loop reads CASSLGMIGGEEQFF. CDR3 nucleotide sequence: TGTGCCAGCAGCTTAGGAATGATTGGGGGAGAGGAGCAGTTCTTC.

This clonotype was observed a handful of times. V and J are TRBV7-9 and TRBJ2-3, with TRBD2 matching over 9 bases. CDR1 and CDR2 (germline): SEHNR, FQNEAQ (reference sequence). CDR3 size: 15 residues. V lost 3 bases and J lost 4; bases outside the gene matches: 5. CDR3 region: CASSFSGRGADTQYF. CDR3 nucleotide sequence: TGTGCCAGCAGCTTTAGCGGGAGAGGCGCAGATACGCAGTATTTT. The full variable domain, in which reference TRBV7-9 and TRBJ2-3 provide the parts outside the CDR3, is DTGVSQNPRHKITKRGQNVTFRCDPISEHNRLYWYRQTLGQGPEFLTYFQNEAQLEKSRLLSDRFSAERPKGSFSTLEIQRTEQGDSAMYLCASSFSGRGADTQYFGPGTRLTVL.

With regard to this clonotype: At one of its ends the junction is not consistent with the germline gene, which may arise from a read error. The V call is TRBV30, the J call TRBJ2-3, with a weak D call TRBD1 (5 bases). Per germline, CDR1 GTSNPN and CDR2 SVGIG (reference sequence). The length of the CDR3 is 16 residues. In DNA, the CDR3 is TGTGCCGCCAACCCGAAGGGGCACCACGGCACAGATATGCAGTATTTT. Its protein is CAANPKGHHGTDMQYF.

This clonotype was counted at least ten times. The J gene is TRBJ2-7, the V gene TRBV5-6, with a weak D call TRBD1 (6 bases). V shed 6 bases and J shed 3 bases, with 16 bases lying between them. The CDR3 length is 14 residues. Germline CDR1 is SGHDT and CDR2 is YYEEEE. The CDR3 DNA follows: TGTGCCAGCACCATATCGGGGACAAACTACGAGCAGTACTTC. Residues: CASTISGTNYEQYF.

About this clonotype itself: This may arise from a read error, as a much more abundant clone is one base away. The chain employs TRBV6-6 and TRBJ2-6; D perhaps matches TRBD2 (7 bases). Germline V lookup: CDR1 MNHNY, CDR2 SVGAGI (reference sequence). This CDR3 contains 17 residues. V gave up 2 bases and J gave up 4 bases, with 15 bases separating them. CDR3 sequence: CASSYRRGLAGANVLTF. CDR3 DNA sequence: TGTGCCAGCAGTTACCGGCGGGGGCTGGCCGGGGCCAACGTCCTGACTTTC.

The table lists this clonotype with a few counts. V usage is TRBV7-9 and J usage is TRBJ1-5, with 9 nucleotides matching TRBD1. Trimming cost V 5 bases and J 1 base; bases outside gene matches: 0. The CDR3 is 14 residues long. Germline lookup yields CDR1 SEHNR and CDR2 FQNEAQ (reference sequence). The CDR3 region has the DNA TGTGCCAGCAGCGGGACAGGGAGCAATCAGCCCCAGCATTTT. Protein sequence: CASSGTGSNQPQHF.